This passage covers 5 T cell receptor beta chains from one sample sequenced in a study of T cells in Graves' hyperthyroidism and ophthalmopathy. Template material for amplifying TCR beta CDR3 regions consisted of RNA transcripts. A set of HTBI primers served as the primers for a first-round RT-PCR of the TCR CDR3. Each CDR3 protein gets one entry after TCRdb re-called the multiplex PCR reads with MiXCR. The sample lists hundreds of thousands of distinct CDR3 sequences; roughly 40% were seen once. Sequencing used blood. The receptors derive from a man between 18 and 29 years old with Graves' hyperthyroidism.

The chain is built from TRBV19 and TRBJ1-1, with D unclear. Germline CDR1 reads LNHDA; CDR2 reads SQIVND (reference sequence). V lost 9 bases and J 0 bases, leaving 11 bases between the germline ends. CDR3 length: 13 amino acids. The CDR3 sequence: CASVRILNTEAFF. The CDR3 DNA is TGTGCCAGCGTCCGGATCCTGAACACTGAAGCTTTCTTT.

The chain links TRBV12-3 or TRBV12-4 to TRBJ1-2; the D gene is possibly TRBD1 (5 bases). The CDR3 loop spans 15 amino acids. The V and J ends lost 3 bases and 0 bases respectively, with 11 bases between them. CDR3 region: CASSLGGVANYGYTF. CDR3 DNA sequence: TGTGCCAGCAGTTTGGGAGGGGTGGCTAACTATGGCTACACCTTC.

This clonotype appeared many times. The chain joins TRBV15 to TRBJ1-1; no firm D call. The CDR3 sequence is 10 residues long. Germline V gene lookup returns CDR1 LNHNV and CDR2 YYDKDF (reference sequence). Trimming took 6 bases from V and 5 from J, leaving 4 bases between them. CDR3 nucleotides: TGTGCCACCAGGGGGACTGAAGCTTTCTTT. It codes for CATRGTEAFF.

The chain combines TRBV10-2 with TRBJ2-7; D is undetermined. Trimming took off 3 bases at V and 5 bases at J, with 11 bases between the two ends. This CDR3 region has 13 residues. Germline CDR1 reads WSHSY; CDR2 reads SAAADI. Written as DNA, the CDR3 is TGCGCCAGCAGTGAAGGCAGCCTCCACGAGCAGTACTTC. It translates to CASSEGSLHEQYF.

A remark on this clonotype: Given the absence of the conserved phenylalanine or tryptophan at the CDR3 end, a read error is likely. The gene calls are TRBV14 and TRBJ2-3; D tentatively reads TRBD1 or TRBD2 (5 bases each). Looked up from germline, CDR1 is SGHDN and CDR2 is FVKESK. The V end lost 0 bases, the J end lost 3 bases, and 13 bases lay between the germline ends. This CDR3 contains 16 residues. CDR3 in amino acids: CASSQDLGVATDTQYL. The CDR3 DNA reads as TGTGCCAGCAGCCAAGATCTGGGGGTTGCGACAGATACGCAGTATCTT.